A single sample is the source of the 5 T cell receptor beta chains below, sequenced in a study of CD8+CD57+ T cells in acquired aplastic anemia. TCR beta VDJ and CDR3 profiles were obtained from a genomic DNA template. Each CDR3 protein is one row after TCRdb ran MiXCR on the reads. This table has roughly 51,000 distinct CDR3 sequences, roughly 69% appearing once. The sequenced material came from sorted CD4+, CD8+, or CD8+CD57+ T cells (not recorded which) from PBMCs. These receptors all come from a human donor in good health, serving as a control.

The gene calls are TRBV10-3 and TRBJ1-6; 10 bases map to TRBD1. The length of the CDR3 is 15 residues. Germline V gene data show CDR1 as ENHRY and CDR2 as SYGVKD. V trimming: 5 bases; J trimming: 6 bases; junction bases outside the gene matches: 4. CDR3: CAISTGQGINSPLHF. The CDR3 DNA follows: TGTGCCATCAGTACGGGACAGGGGATTAATTCACCCCTCCACTTT.

The V call is TRBV20-1, the J call TRBJ2-3, with TRBD2 matching 12 bases. This CDR3 has 15 amino acids. J gave up 1 base and V 5 bases, and 4 bases lay outside the gene matches. From germline, CDR1 is DFQATT and CDR2 SNEGSKA (reference sequence). The CDR3 sequence is CSALGLAGRTDTQYF. CDR3 in DNA: TGCAGTGCTCTAGGACTAGCGGGGCGCACAGATACGCAGTATTTT.

The rearrangement uses TRBV7-3 and TRBJ2-2; D gene unclear. V lost 0 bases, J lost 6 bases, and 2 bases lay in between. The CDR3 has 12 amino acids. CDR1 and CDR2 (germline): SGHTA, FQGTGA. CDR3 in DNA: TGTGCCAGCAGCTTAACGGCCGGGGAGCTGTTTTTT. Translating gives CASSLTAGELFF.

As for this clonotype: Because the CDR3 is missing its conserved closing phenylalanine or tryptophan, this is likely a read error. The V call is TRBV29-1, the J call TRBJ1-2; D is undetermined. CDR3 length: 12 amino acids. V lost 2 bases, J lost 4 bases, and 8 bases lay in between. Germline lookup yields CDR1 SQVTM and CDR2 ANQGSEA. CDR3 sequence (DNA): TGCAGCGTTGAACCCCATCTCTATGGCTACACCTCC. The encoded protein is CSVEPHLYGYTS.

This clonotype was picked up one time. A junction end diverges from the germline sequence, so it may reflect a read error. The chain joins TRBV19 to TRBJ2-5; D is possibly TRBD2 (6 bases). Germline V lookup: CDR1 LNHDA, CDR2 SQIVND (reference sequence). The CDR3 totals 16 residues. The CDR3: CASSTWDGGSRKTQHF. In nucleotides, the CDR3 is TGTGCCAGTAGTACCTGGGACGGGGGTTCTCGGAAGACCCAGCACTTC.